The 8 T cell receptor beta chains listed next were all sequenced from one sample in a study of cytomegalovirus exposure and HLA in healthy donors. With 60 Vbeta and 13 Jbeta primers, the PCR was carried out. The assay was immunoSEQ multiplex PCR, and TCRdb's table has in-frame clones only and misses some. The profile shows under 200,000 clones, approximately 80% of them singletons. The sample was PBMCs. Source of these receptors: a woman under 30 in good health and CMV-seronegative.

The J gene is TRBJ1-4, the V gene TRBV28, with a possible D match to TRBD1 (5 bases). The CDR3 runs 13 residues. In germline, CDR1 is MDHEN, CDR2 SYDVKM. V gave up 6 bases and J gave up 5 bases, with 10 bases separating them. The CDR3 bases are TGTGCCAGCAGGGGACGGGGGAATGAAAAACTGTTTTTT. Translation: CASRGRGNEKLFF.

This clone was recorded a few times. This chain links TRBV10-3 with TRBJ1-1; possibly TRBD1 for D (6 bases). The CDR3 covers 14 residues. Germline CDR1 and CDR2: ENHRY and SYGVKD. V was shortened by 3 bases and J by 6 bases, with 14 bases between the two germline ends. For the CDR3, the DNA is TGTGCCATCAGTGAAAGGGACATACGGGCTGAAGCTTTCTTT. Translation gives CAISERDIRAEAFF.

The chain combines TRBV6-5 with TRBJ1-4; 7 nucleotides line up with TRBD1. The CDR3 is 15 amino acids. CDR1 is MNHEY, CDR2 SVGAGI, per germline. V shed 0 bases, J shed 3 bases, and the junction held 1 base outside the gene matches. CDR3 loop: CASSYSGTANEKLFF. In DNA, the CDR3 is TGTGCCAGCAGTTACTCTGGGACAGCTAATGAAAAACTGTTTTTT.

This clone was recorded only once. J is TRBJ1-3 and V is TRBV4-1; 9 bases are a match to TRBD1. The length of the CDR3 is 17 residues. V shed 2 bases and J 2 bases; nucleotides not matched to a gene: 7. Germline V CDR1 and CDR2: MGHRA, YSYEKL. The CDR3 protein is CASSQSRGQGTGNTIYF. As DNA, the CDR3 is TGCGCCAGCAGCCAAAGTAGGGGACAGGGAACTGGAAACACCATATATTTT.

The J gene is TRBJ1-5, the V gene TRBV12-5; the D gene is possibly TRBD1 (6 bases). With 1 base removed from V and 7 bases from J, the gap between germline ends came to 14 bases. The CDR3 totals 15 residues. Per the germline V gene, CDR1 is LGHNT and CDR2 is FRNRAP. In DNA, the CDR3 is TGTGCTAGTGGTTTGGGGACAGACCTGTGGCAGCCCCAGCATTTT. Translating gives CASGLGTDLWQPQHF.

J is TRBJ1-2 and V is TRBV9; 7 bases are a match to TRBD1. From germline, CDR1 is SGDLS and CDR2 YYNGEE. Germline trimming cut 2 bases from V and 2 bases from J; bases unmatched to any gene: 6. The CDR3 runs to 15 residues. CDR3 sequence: CASSVTGQPNYGYTF. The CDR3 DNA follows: TGTGCCAGCAGCGTGACAGGGCAACCAAACTATGGCTACACCTTC.

This CDR3 is CASRPDRGRLETQYF. The CDR3 coding sequence is TGTGCCAGCAGACCGGACAGGGGGCGCTTGGAGACCCAGTACTTC. V gene TRBV6-5 combines with J gene TRBJ2-5, with TRBD1 matching over 11 bases. Losses at the gene ends were 6 bases for V and 5 bases for J; bases not matched to a gene: 8. The CDR3 has 15 amino acids. CDR1 is MNHEY and CDR2 is SVGAGI in the germline V gene.

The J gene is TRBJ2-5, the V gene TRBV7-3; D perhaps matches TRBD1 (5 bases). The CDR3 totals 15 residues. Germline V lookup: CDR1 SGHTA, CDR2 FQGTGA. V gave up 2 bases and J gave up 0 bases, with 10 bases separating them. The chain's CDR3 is CASSLQGLYQETQYF. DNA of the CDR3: TGTGCCAGCAGCTTACAGGGCCTGTACCAAGAGACCCAGTACTTC.